The 2 T cell receptor beta chains given below trace back to one sample, sequenced in a study of cytomegalovirus exposure and HLA in healthy donors. PCR primers comprised 60 Vbeta and 13 Jbeta primers. Assay: immunoSEQ multiplex PCR; the TCRdb copy retains only in-frame clones and omits some. The sample data list approximately 110,000 clones. Sequenced input: PBMCs. Receptors originate from a man aged 25-45 years in good health and CMV-seronegative.

The V and J genes are TRBV28 and TRBJ2-7; TRBD2 matches at 10 bases. With V trimmed by 3 bases and J by 3 bases, 2 bases remained unmatched. The CDR3 consists of 14 residues. Germline CDR1 reads MDHEN; CDR2 reads SYDVKM. The CDR3 region has the DNA TGTGCCAGCAGTTTCCCTAGCGGGAGCTACGAGCAGTACTTC. Protein: CASSFPSGSYEQYF.

The rearrangement links TRBV30 to TRBJ1-2; D not resolved. This CDR3 is built from 12 residues. The V and J ends lost 3 bases and 1 base respectively, with 6 bases between them. CDR1 is GTSNPN and CDR2 is SVGIG in the germline V gene (reference sequence). The CDR3 sequence is CAWSADNYGYTF. CDR3 coding DNA: TGTGCCTGGAGCGCAGATAACTATGGCTACACCTTC.